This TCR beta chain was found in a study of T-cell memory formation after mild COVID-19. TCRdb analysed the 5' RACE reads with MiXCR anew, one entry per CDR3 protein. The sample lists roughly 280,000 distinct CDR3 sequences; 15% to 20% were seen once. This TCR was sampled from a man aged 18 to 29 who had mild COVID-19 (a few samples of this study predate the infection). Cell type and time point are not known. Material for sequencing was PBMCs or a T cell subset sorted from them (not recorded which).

The CDR3 sequence is CASSPIDSFSGNTIYF. DNA of the CDR3: TGTGCCAGCAGCCCCATCGACAGCTTCTCTGGAAACACCATATATTTT. The chain links TRBV9 to TRBJ1-3; D perhaps matches TRBD1 (5 bases). V was shortened by 4 bases and J by 0 bases, with 14 bases between the two germline ends. The CDR3 covers 16 residues. Germline CDR1 SGDLS, CDR2 YYNGEE.